The present T cell receptor beta chain was sequenced within a study of blood T cell repertoires in COVID-19. Study background: Specimens from acute and convalescent COVID-19 originated in the United States, Italy and Spain. Sources were T cells, B-cell-depleted T cells, or PBMCs; the material itself was cDNA or gDNA.

Repertoires were generated with immunoSEQ multiplex PCR, while TCRdb's copy carries only in-frame clones and drops some. The profile covers around 270,000 clones, with 65% to 85% appearing a single time and less than 20% taken by the ten largest. Patients from Seattle were sampled longitudinally, starting during active infection. V gave up 4 bases and J gave up 3 bases; unmatched junction bases: 15. In germline, CDR1 is GTSNPN, CDR2 SVGIG (reference sequence). CDR3 size: 16 residues. The chain links TRBV30 to TRBJ2-7, with 7 bases fitting TRBD2. Material for sequencing was peripheral blood. The TCR comes from an older person with COVID-19, enrolled during active disease. The CDR3 DNA reads TGTGCCTGGATCGGGCAGACGGGACTACTCGACTACGAGCAGTACTTC. This encodes CAWIGQTGLLDYEQYF. Together with reference TRBV30 and TRBJ2-7, the CDR3 gives the full variable domain: SQTIHQWPATLVQPVGSPLSLECTVEGTSNPNLYWYRQAAGRGLQLLFYSVGIGQISSEVPQNLSASRPQDRQFILSSKKLLLSDSGFYLCAWIGQTGLLDYEQYFGPGTRLTVT.